The sequence of this T cell receptor beta chain was determined in a study of T-cell reconstitution after alpha-beta-depleted transplantation in children. Study observations and caveats: The origin of alpha-beta T cells about two months after transplant was reportedly several hundred expanded graft clones. Surviving thymic progenitors and recipient T cells were the source of high TCRbeta diversity at day 60 in some patients.

Using unique molecular identifiers, the investigators prepared the TCRbeta library. MiXCR, applied by TCRdb to the PCR reads, yields one record per CDR3 protein. The table records approximately 98,000 distinct CDR3 sequences, approximately 6.4% of them present only once. This clonotype has only a few counts. Its target is unknown. This CDR3 is built from 18 residues. Germline V CDR1 and CDR2: MNHEY, SMNVEV (reference sequence). With 0 bases removed from V and 6 bases from J, the gap between germline ends came to 23 bases. The sample consisted of PBMCs, mostly from graft donor cells, taken 360 days after TCRalphabeta/CD19-depleted stem cell transplant. The source is a male patient under 10 years old who had a stem cell transplant for acute lymphoblastic leukemia, so the T cells may come from the graft donor. V usage is TRBV27 and J usage is TRBJ2-5; maybe TRBD2 (7 bases). The CDR3 spells CASSLSRSPGRGTQTQYF. The CDR3 region has the DNA TGTGCCAGCAGTTTATCGAGGTCCCCCGGGCGGGGGACACAGACCCAGTACTTC.